These 13 T cell receptor beta chains were all obtained from the same sample, sequenced in a study of CXCR3-negative and CXCR3-positive naive CD8 T cells. The TRB cDNA libraries were prepared by 5' RACE with UMI labels. TCRdb re-called the 5' RACE reads, yielding one record per CDR3 amino acid sequence without DNA. The sample holds around 140,000 distinct CDR3 sequences. Findings of the study overall: Naive cells that were CXCR3-positive had more hydrophobic TRB CDR3s (compared with CXCR3-negative naive cells).

Their target antigens are unknown. Sequencing was performed on naive CXCR3+ CD8+ T cells from blood. Subset meaning: CD45RO-CCR7+CD27+CD95- naive CD8+ T cells expressing CXCR3 (TNR3+). The receptors originated from a human donor in good health. Some clones in this sample may be carry-over from other donors' samples.

This chain joins TRBV28 and TRBJ2-7; TCRdb gives TRBD1 as the D gene, but with no DNA this cannot be confirmed. The CDR3 loop spans 14 amino acids. Germline CDR1 MDHEN, CDR2 SYDVKM. The CDR3 reads CASSPPWGSYEQYF.

The V and J genes are TRBV20-1 and TRBJ1-5; TCRdb reports TRBD1, a call that lacks DNA to check it against. The CDR3 consists of 18 residues. Per the germline V gene, CDR1 is DFQATT and CDR2 is SNEGSKA (reference sequence). The CDR3 is CSARDLQPGHVISQPQHF.

The V call is TRBV28, the J call TRBJ2-1; TCRdb returns TRBD2, unconfirmable since there is no DNA. The CDR3 is made up of 15 amino acids. Germline V gene data show CDR1 as MDHEN and CDR2 as SYDVKM. The CDR3 sequence: CASSLLANSYNEQFF.

The J gene is TRBJ2-1, the V gene TRBV28. The CDR3 is 12 residues long. Per the germline V gene, CDR1 is MDHEN and CDR2 is SYDVKM. This CDR3 is CASSYIRNEQFF.

The chain combines TRBV5-1 with TRBJ2-5; as DNA is missing, the TRBD2 call by TCRdb cannot be tested. The CDR3 spans 16 residues. Per germline, CDR1 SGHRS and CDR2 YFSETQ. The CDR3 sequence is CASSLRLAGLQKTQYF.

The gene calls are TRBV29-1 and TRBJ2-1; TCRdb proposes TRBD2, but this gene call is untestable without DNA. The CDR3 runs 15 residues. Germline values: CDR1 SQVTM, CDR2 ANQGSEA. CDR3 residues: CSVDALAEGGDEQFF.

CDR3 region: CSAREESVAGADYYNEQSF. The chain links TRBV20-1 to TRBJ2-1; TCRdb's assignment of TRBD2 cannot be checked, as there is no DNA. This CDR3 region has 19 residues. CDR1 and CDR2 from the germline V gene are DFQATT and SNEGSKA (reference sequence).

This rearrangement joins TRBV10-3 to TRBJ2-7; TCRdb's D gene call, TRBD2, goes unchecked for lack of DNA. Germline V gene lookup returns CDR1 ENHRY and CDR2 SYGVKD. This CDR3 region has 16 residues. This CDR3 reads CAISDISGANSYEQYF.

The chain has TRBV7-9 and TRBJ2-7; the TCRdb call, TRBD1, lacks DNA for checking. Germline V gene data show CDR1 as SEHNR and CDR2 as FQNEAQ (reference sequence). This CDR3 region has 14 residues. Here the CDR3 reads CASSLPGTDYEQYF.

The chain combines TRBV28 with TRBJ2-3; the D call of TRBD2 rests on TCRdb alone, since no DNA is present to check it. The germline V gene has CDR1 MDHEN and CDR2 SYDVKM. CDR3 size: 16 residues. The CDR3 region is CASSTTESAPTDTQYF.

The chain recombines TRBV20-1 with TRBJ2-3. The CDR3 sequence is 13 residues long. Per the germline V gene, CDR1 is DFQATT and CDR2 is SNEGSKA (reference sequence). The CDR3 here is CSARDYRGQKQYF.

J is TRBJ2-5 and V is TRBV7-6; the D call from TCRdb, TRBD1, cannot be confirmed without DNA. CDR1 and CDR2 from the germline V gene are SGHVS and FNYEAQ. CDR3 size: 14 residues. The CDR3 protein is CATSYGGRGETQYF.

The V and J genes are TRBV29-1 and TRBJ2-1; no DNA is available, so the TRBD2 call from TCRdb remains unchecked. This CDR3 has 14 amino acids. Germline V gives CDR1 SQVTM, CDR2 ANQGSEA. The CDR3 loop reads CSVEVAGGGNEQFF.